This T cell receptor beta chain was observed in a study of shared clonotypes between healthy human individuals. As for the study in general: Donors consisted of two women and a few men between 18 and 49.

Naive CD8 cells were CD45RO-negative, positively selected for CCR7, excluding terminally differentiated effector memory CD45RA+ cells. Broader study findings: A few donors had about 5% of their naive CD4 clonotypes in common. As a rule, naive subsets had a larger estimated richness than memory subsets. The four-donor shared clonotypes exceeded non-shared clonotypes in generation probability, with non-shared ones scoring lower.

The germline CDR1 and CDR2 sequences are GTSNPN and SVGIG (reference sequence). Trimming left V 0 bases short and J 1 base short, with 12 bases between. This CDR3 is 15 amino acids long. This clone has a handful of counts. Its specificity is not known. Assay used: immunoSEQ multiplex PCR; TCRdb lists only in-frame clones, some missing. The sample lists millions of clones; 85% to 95% were seen once. This sequence was found in a man aged 18-30 years in good health. Some clones in this sample may be carry-over from other donors' samples. The V and J genes are TRBV30 and TRBJ1-1; D ambiguous. The sequenced material came from naive CD8+ T cells from PBMCs. The chain's CDR3 is CAWSVVNRTNTEAFF. The DNA for the CDR3 is TGTGCCTGGAGTGTAGTCAACCGAACGAACACTGAAGCTTTCTTT.